This T cell receptor (beta chain) originates from a study of blood T cell dynamics during melanoma immunotherapy. Whole-study results and caveats: Disease-control patients' PBMC repertoires became either more clonal or more diverse at W3.

This clone occurred a few times. Its specificity is unknown. Noted time point: week 3, after first cycle of checkpoint inhibitor. Per the germline V gene, CDR1 is SGHNT and CDR2 is YENEEA. The CDR3 sequence is 16 residues long. Trimming cost V 5 bases and J 5 bases; bases outside gene matches: 13. Produced via immunoSEQ multiplex PCR; TCRdb's table is partial and in-frame only. The table shows approximately 14,000 clones, with 75% to 90% occurring only once. The sequence was obtained from a human donor with melanoma. The chain uses TRBV11-3 and TRBJ2-7; TRBD1 matches at 9 bases. The sample was blood, taken from a patient treated with checkpoint blockade. CDR3 sequence: CASSPRQGDYINEQYF. For the CDR3, the DNA is TGTGCCAGCAGCCCTAGACAGGGGGATTACATTAACGAGCAGTACTTC.